This T cell receptor (beta chain) is from a study of human T cells and chemical hapten exposure. Study-level background: Across samples, TCR yields varied, mostly owing to small differences in pooled library volumes.

This CDR3 has 15 amino acids. Germline V gives CDR1 DFQATT, CDR2 SNEGSKA (reference sequence). Trimming pared 6 bases from V and 0 bases from J, leaving 15 bases between. Study-wide results and limits: DPC sensitization left the count of TCRs above 1 in 1000 unchanged.

The study's library attached unique molecular identifiers to single cDNA molecules. TCRdb passed the RACE reads through MiXCR, listing each CDR3 protein once. The sample includes roughly 130,000 distinct CDR3 sequences, approximately 9% of them seen just once. Sample time point: healthy volunteer bleed at 2 weeks. The study extracted total RNA from unfractionated whole blood. With regard to this clonotype: Its antigen is as yet unknown.

The chain has TRBV20-1 and TRBJ1-5, with D possibly matching TRBD1 (5 bases). The TCR originated in a male donor in good health. Some clones in this sample may be carry-over from other donors' samples. The sequenced sample was whole blood. The CDR3 DNA sequence: TGCAGTGCCACCCCCCCAGGGATTAGCAATCAGCCCCAGCATTTT. It codes for CSATPPGISNQPQHF.